This T cell receptor (beta chain) came from a study of T cells in Graves' hyperthyroidism and ophthalmopathy (dated by TCRdb to 2018 to 2020). As for the study more broadly: To identify TCR V-J signatures that set the groups apart, the researchers used a discovery cohort of about a hundred patients, made up of approximately 43 with Graves' ophthalmopathy and approximately 57 with stable Graves' hyperthyroidism. Whether ophthalmopathy could be predicted prospectively was tested in an independent validation cohort made up of roughly 19 hyperthyroidism patients plus 17 patients who later progressed to ophthalmopathy. The 75 to 100 discovery patients were randomly divided into training and test sets at a 7:3 ratio. In several Graves' hyperthyroidism patients, the study also compared T-cell repertoires from thyroid tissue with T-cell repertoires from blood. After blood sampling, hyperthyroidism patients were treated with methimazole at a starting dose of 30 mg daily, and ophthalmopathy patients were treated with high-dose intravenous methylprednisolone. The paper describes TCR Vbeta CDR3 sequencing of 135 peripheral blood samples, made up of about 40 ophthalmopathy patients, 70 to 75 hyperthyroidism patients and some 17 progressor patients.

Any patient with an uncontrolled infection, another autoimmune disease, pregnancy or lactation was excluded. Diagnoses relied on clinical symptoms, serum thyroxine and TRAb, thyroid ultrasound and orbital computed tomography. Total RNA was extracted with Trizol reagent, and quality was checked on an Agilent 2100 Bioanalyzer. Findings and caveats that apply to the study as a whole: No statistical method was used to set the sample size in advance, and investigators knew the group allocation. During validation, the model predicted progression to ophthalmopathy a median of around 7 months ahead of onset, with around 71% sensitivity and 72% to 85% specificity. In cross-validation, a model built on a 13 V-J signature told ophthalmopathy apart from stable hyperthyroidism with approximately 91% sensitivity and about 81% specificity, and in testing the same model reached 80%/75%. Most expanded thyroid clonotypes (frequency above 0.001) were also detected in blood, suggesting blood repertoires may reflect thyroid immune responses.

The TCR beta CDR3 regions were amplified from RNA transcripts. The first round of RT-PCR for the TCR CDR3 was performed with the HTBI primer set and the Qiagen OneStep RT-PCR kit. Libraries were constructed in a second round of multiplex PCR, after which size selection and purification were carried out. Paired-end sequencing of the libraries was performed with 100 bp reads on an Illumina HiSeq2000. In the source study's methods: SOAPnuke was used to process the raw data, removing reads that contained adapters or uncalled bases, had a mean Phred below 15, or lacked an exact match to the constant primer or identifier. COPE v1.2.5 was used to merge the high-quality paired reads, and each unique nucleotide sequence was defined as a clonotype. Clonotypes were aligned to IMGT TRBV, TRBD and TRBJ reference segments using MiTCR v1.1. The analysis was restricted to V-J combinations with a frequency above 0.0001, which together covered just over 99% of the repertoires. A TCS score was defined as the ratio between F50 (clonal expansion) and ExV (chaos), using BLOSUM62-based TCRdist between CDR3 peptides within each V-J. Welch's t-statistics and random forest reduced some 510 V-J features to roughly 13, which were used in a naive Bayes classifier (R e1071). Thyroid-blood repertoire similarity was quantified with the Morisita-Horn index. In TCRdb, the public reads were trimmed at Q25 with fastp and aligned with MiXCR, with productive beta chains retained. Here each entry gathers all rows of one CDR3 protein and keeps the most common genes and DNA. TCRdb, not the original authors, processed these V and J calls. The sample table records 550,000 to 700,000 distinct CDR3 sequences; 46% of these occur just once. The ten largest clones capture under 20% of the sample.

CDR1 SGHAT and CDR2 FQDESV were looked up in the germline V gene (reference sequence). Spanning cysteine to phenylalanine, the CDR3 consists of 12 amino acids. Only the CDR3 part of the read is kept: 36 bases, read in frame from the first base. Trimming takes 10 bases off V and 5 bases off J; junction bases not matched to a gene: 8. The sample holds a few counts of this clonotype. This receptor's antigen is unknown. No base-level quality is on record; no much larger clone is a single base apart. This clonotype was obtained from an adult woman with Graves' disease, either hyperthyroidism or ophthalmopathy (not recorded which). The chain couples TRBV11-1 to TRBJ2-7, and TRBD2 matches 7 of the central bases. The sequenced sample consisted of peripheral blood or thyroid tissue (not recorded which). CDR3 region: CATGLVLDEQYF. The DNA reads as follows: TGTGCCACAGGACTAGTACTCGACGAGCAGTACTTC.